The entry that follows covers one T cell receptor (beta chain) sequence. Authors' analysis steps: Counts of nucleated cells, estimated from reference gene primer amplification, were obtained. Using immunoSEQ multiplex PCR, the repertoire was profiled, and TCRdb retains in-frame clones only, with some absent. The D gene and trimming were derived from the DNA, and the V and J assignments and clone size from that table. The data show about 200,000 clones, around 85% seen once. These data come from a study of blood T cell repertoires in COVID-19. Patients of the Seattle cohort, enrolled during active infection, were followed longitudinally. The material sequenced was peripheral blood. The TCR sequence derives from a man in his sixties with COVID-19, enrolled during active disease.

This CDR3 is CSVEDIGPGRFTPYGYTF. CDR3 in DNA: TGCAGCGTTGAAGATATCGGCCCTGGGCGCTTTACCCCCTATGGCTACACCTTC. This rearrangement joins TRBV29-1 to TRBJ1-2; D uncertain. The V gene lost 0 bases and the J gene lost 4 bases, with 24 bases spanning the gap. There are 18 residues in the CDR3. Germline V gives CDR1 SQVTM, CDR2 ANQGSEA.